This T cell receptor beta chain emerged from a study of tumor-infiltrating lymphocytes in primary liver carcinoma. Broader study findings: Relative to tumor region pairs, the tumor-adjacent and tumor-blood pairs showed overlap that was lower.

TCR beta cDNA was made from 500 ng total RNA with a constant-region primer. Three rounds of nested multiplex PCR with slightly modified ARM-PCR produced TCR beta libraries. Forward primers for TRBV1-TRBV30 and a C-beta reverse primer served the first two PCR rounds, at about 11 cycles each. TCRdb independently ran MiXCR on the multiplex PCR reads; one entry per CDR3 protein. The profile shows 95,000 to 150,000 distinct CDR3 sequences, 64% of them singletons. This CDR3 contains 17 residues. The germline V and J ends were trimmed by 5 bases and 0 bases, with 17 bases remaining between them. Germline V lookup: CDR1 SGHAT, CDR2 FQNNGV. This clonotype occurred many times. Its target is not known. Total RNA and DNA came together from roughly 20-30 mg of bulk tissue without cell sorting. There were five separate regions sampled from each tumor. There were over 75% viable tumor cells in every single sample of tumor.

Input material: liver tumor tissue from sampling region 3. The subset was: tumor region T3, left-lateral pole. The source is a woman aged 60-75 years with primary liver carcinoma and hepatitis B virus infection. This chain uses TRBV11-2 with TRBJ2-1; D may be TRBD2 (5 bases). The CDR3 region has the DNA TGTGCCAGCAGCCCTCTAGCCGGAGGCGACTCCTACAATGAGCAGTTCTTC. It translates to CASSPLAGGDSYNEQFF.